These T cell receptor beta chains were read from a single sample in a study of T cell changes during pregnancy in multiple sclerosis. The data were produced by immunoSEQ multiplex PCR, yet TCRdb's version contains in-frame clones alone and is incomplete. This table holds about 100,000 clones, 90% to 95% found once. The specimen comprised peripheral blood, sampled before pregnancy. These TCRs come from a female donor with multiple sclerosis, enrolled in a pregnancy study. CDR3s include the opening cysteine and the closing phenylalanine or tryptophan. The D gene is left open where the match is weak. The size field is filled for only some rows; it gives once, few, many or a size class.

cdr3_nt: TGTGCCAGCAGCCCGACTAGTGCGAAGTTCTTC; cdr3_aa: CASSPTSAKFF; d_call: .; v_call: TRBV7-9; j_call: TRBJ2-1; clone_size: .
cdr3_nt: TGTGCCAGCACTGCTCCGGGACAGGGCCAGCCCCAGCATTTT; cdr3_aa: CASTAPGQGQPQHF; d_call: TRBD1; v_call: TRBV6-5; j_call: TRBJ1-5; clone_size: .
cdr3_nt: TGTGCCAGCAGTAAGGACAGGGGGCTCAATGAGCAGTTCTTC; cdr3_aa: CASSKDRGLNEQFF; d_call: TRBD1; v_call: TRBV2; j_call: TRBJ2-1; clone_size: .
cdr3_nt: TGCGCCAGCAGCCAAGATCGGGGAGTAGGCGGCTACACCTTC; cdr3_aa: CASSQDRGVGGYTF; d_call: .; v_call: TRBV4-3; j_call: TRBJ1-2; clone_size: .
cdr3_nt: TGTGCCAGCAGTGACTCAGGGAGGAACACTGAAGCTTTCTTT; cdr3_aa: CASSDSGRNTEAFF; d_call: .; v_call: TRBV6-4; j_call: TRBJ1-1; clone_size: .
cdr3_nt: TGTGCCAGCAGTGAATTTCCTACTGAAGCTTTCTTT; cdr3_aa: CASSEFPTEAFF; d_call: .; v_call: TRBV2; j_call: TRBJ1-1; clone_size: .
cdr3_nt: TGTGCCAGCAGTTACGTCAGGGGAAGGGGGTACAATGAGCAGTTCTTC; cdr3_aa: CASSYVRGRGYNEQFF; d_call: .; v_call: TRBV6-5; j_call: TRBJ2-1; clone_size: .
cdr3_nt: TGTGCCAGCAGCTTAATGATTAGCGGTTACACAGATACGCAGTATTTT; cdr3_aa: CASSLMISGYTDTQYF; d_call: .; v_call: TRBV11-2; j_call: TRBJ2-3; clone_size: .
cdr3_nt: TGCGCCAGCAGCTTGCCGGGACTAGCAGCTTACAATGAGCAGTTCTTC; cdr3_aa: CASSLPGLAAYNEQFF; d_call: TRBD2; v_call: TRBV5-1; j_call: TRBJ2-1; clone_size: .
cdr3_nt: TGTGCCAGCAGCCAACAGGGGGCCTCTGGGGCCAACGTCCTGACTTTC; cdr3_aa: CASSQQGASGANVLTF; d_call: TRBD1; v_call: TRBV7-2; j_call: TRBJ2-6; clone_size: .
cdr3_nt: TGTGCCAGCAGTTATACAGGAATGAACACTGAAGCTTTCTTT; cdr3_aa: CASSYTGMNTEAFF; d_call: .; v_call: TRBV6-5; j_call: TRBJ1-1; clone_size: .
cdr3_nt: TGCGCCAGCAGCTTGGCCTATTGGGAGGAACTCGACACTGAAGCTTTCTTT; cdr3_aa: CASSLAYWEELDTEAFF; d_call: .; v_call: TRBV5-1; j_call: TRBJ1-1; clone_size: .
cdr3_nt: TGTGCCAGCAGCGCAGGGACACCAAATGAAAAACTGTTTTTT; cdr3_aa: CASSAGTPNEKLFF; d_call: .; v_call: TRBV7-9; j_call: TRBJ1-4; clone_size: .
cdr3_nt: TGTGCCAGCACCCCCCCAGGGGACTATGGCTACACCTTC; cdr3_aa: CASTPPGDYGYTF; d_call: .; v_call: TRBV7-9; j_call: TRBJ1-2; clone_size: .
cdr3_nt: TGTGCCAGTCTCCCCAGGGCTATCAGGTCCAACAATGAGCAGTTCTTC; cdr3_aa: CASLPRAIRSNNEQFF; d_call: .; v_call: TRBV27; j_call: TRBJ2-1; clone_size: .
cdr3_nt: TGTGCCAGCAGCTCCGCGATGGCTCAAAGGAGTGAGACCCAGTACTTC; cdr3_aa: CASSSAMAQRSETQYF; d_call: .; v_call: TRBV5-5; j_call: TRBJ2-5; clone_size: .
cdr3_nt: TGTGCCAGCAGCTTGGGCAGGGGGAACACTGAAGCTTTCTTT; cdr3_aa: CASSLGRGNTEAFF; d_call: .; v_call: TRBV5-6; j_call: TRBJ1-1; clone_size: .
cdr3_nt: TGTGCCAGCAGTTTAGGCAGGGGGCGGATTGGCTACACCTTC; cdr3_aa: CASSLGRGRIGYTF; d_call: TRBD1; v_call: TRBV27; j_call: TRBJ1-2; clone_size: .
cdr3_nt: TGTGCCAGCAGTGAAGCGTTAGGGGCCTTAACTAATGAAAAACTGTTTTTT; cdr3_aa: CASSEALGALTNEKLFF; d_call: .; v_call: TRBV6-1; j_call: TRBJ1-4; clone_size: .
cdr3_nt: TGTGCCAGCAGCTCCGCCTCTAGCGGGATTTACGAGCAGTACTTC; cdr3_aa: CASSSASSGIYEQYF; d_call: TRBD2; v_call: TRBV7-2; j_call: TRBJ2-7; clone_size: .
cdr3_nt: TGTGCCAGCAGTTTTTCGGGGACAGCCCACGAGCAGTACTTC; cdr3_aa: CASSFSGTAHEQYF; d_call: TRBD1; v_call: TRBV28; j_call: TRBJ2-7; clone_size: once
cdr3_nt: TGTGCCAGCAGTTTAGGGCCGTTTCAGTACTTC; cdr3_aa: CASSLGPFQYF; d_call: .; v_call: TRBV27; j_call: TRBJ2-4; clone_size: .
cdr3_nt: TGTGCCAGTTTGGGAAGGGGGCATCCCGGGGAGCTGTTTTTT; cdr3_aa: CASLGRGHPGELFF; d_call: TRBD1; v_call: TRBV11-2; j_call: TRBJ2-2; clone_size: .
cdr3_nt: TGTGCCAGCAGTGGCGGTCGGGATTTCACAGATACGCAGTATTTT; cdr3_aa: CASSGGRDFTDTQYF; d_call: .; v_call: TRBV28; j_call: TRBJ2-3; clone_size: once
cdr3_nt: TGTGCCAGCAGCTTCGCAACGGGAGAATACAATGAGCAGTTCTTC; cdr3_aa: CASSFATGEYNEQFF; d_call: .; v_call: TRBV7-7; j_call: TRBJ2-1; clone_size: .
cdr3_nt: TGTGCCAGTAGTATACCAGGGGATCTAATAGATACGCAGTATTTT; cdr3_aa: CASSIPGDLIDTQYF; d_call: .; v_call: TRBV19; j_call: TRBJ2-3; clone_size: once
cdr3_nt: TGTGCCAGTAGCTTCAAAGGGACAGGGGACGCCTATGGCTACACCTTC; cdr3_aa: CASSFKGTGDAYGYTF; d_call: TRBD1; v_call: TRBV19; j_call: TRBJ1-2; clone_size: .
cdr3_nt: TGTGCCAGCAGCTTAGTAGCGGGAGACGTCTCGGGGGCCAACGTCCTGACTTTC; cdr3_aa: CASSLVAGDVSGANVLTF; d_call: TRBD2; v_call: TRBV7-6; j_call: TRBJ2-6; clone_size: .
cdr3_nt: TGTGCCAGCAGCAGGAGTGGCGGGAGCTCCTACAATGAGCAGTTCTTC; cdr3_aa: CASSRSGGSSYNEQFF; d_call: TRBD2; v_call: TRBV9; j_call: TRBJ2-1; clone_size: few
cdr3_nt: TGTGCCACCAGCTCCCAGGGGTATCGGGAAGAGGAGCCCCAGCATTTT; cdr3_aa: CATSSQGYREEEPQHF; d_call: .; v_call: TRBV15; j_call: TRBJ1-5; clone_size: .
cdr3_nt: TGTGCCAGCAGCCCGCAGGGAGGCACTGAAGCTTTCTTT; cdr3_aa: CASSPQGGTEAFF; d_call: .; v_call: TRBV27; j_call: TRBJ1-1; clone_size: once
cdr3_nt: TGTGCCAGCAGCCGCCCGGACATGAACACTGAAGCTTTCTTT; cdr3_aa: CASSRPDMNTEAFF; d_call: .; v_call: TRBV25-1; j_call: TRBJ1-1; clone_size: .
cdr3_nt: TGCGCCAGCAGCCGGACTGATTGGGGGGCCAACGTCCTGACTTTC; cdr3_aa: CASSRTDWGANVLTF; d_call: .; v_call: TRBV4-1; j_call: TRBJ2-6; clone_size: .
cdr3_nt: TGTGCCAGCAGCTTATTAACTAGCGGAGGGGCGTACTTC; cdr3_aa: CASSLLTSGGAYF; d_call: TRBD2; v_call: TRBV7-8; j_call: TRBJ2-7; clone_size: once
cdr3_nt: TGCGCCAGCAGCCAAGATTTGGCTGAGACCCAGTACTTC; cdr3_aa: CASSQDLAETQYF; d_call: .; v_call: TRBV4-1; j_call: TRBJ2-5; clone_size: .
cdr3_nt: TGTGCCTGGAGCTCCGGGACAGGGTGGGATGGGGAGCTGTTTTTT; cdr3_aa: CAWSSGTGWDGELFF; d_call: TRBD1; v_call: TRBV30; j_call: TRBJ2-2; clone_size: .
cdr3_nt: TGCGCCAGCAGCTTGGCCGCTAGCGGGAGCTCGGATGAGCAGTTCTTC; cdr3_aa: CASSLAASGSSDEQFF; d_call: TRBD2; v_call: TRBV5-1; j_call: TRBJ2-1; clone_size: .
cdr3_nt: TGTGCCAGCTCATCTGGACAGGGGGCTGGAAATGAGCAGTTCTTC; cdr3_aa: CASSSGQGAGNEQFF; d_call: TRBD1; v_call: TRBV18; j_call: TRBJ2-1; clone_size: .
cdr3_nt: TGTGCCTGCCAGAGACAGGGTGGCTATGGCTACACCTTC; cdr3_aa: CACQRQGGYGYTF; d_call: TRBD1; v_call: TRBV30; j_call: TRBJ1-2; clone_size: .
cdr3_nt: TGTGCCACCAGCAGAGATCGGGCTAGCGGGTGGCACGAGCAGTACTTC; cdr3_aa: CATSRDRASGWHEQYF; d_call: TRBD2; v_call: TRBV15; j_call: TRBJ2-7; clone_size: .
cdr3_nt: TGTGCCAGCAGGCAGGGTAGTTACGAGCAGTACTTC; cdr3_aa: CASRQGSYEQYF; d_call: .; v_call: TRBV6-6; j_call: TRBJ2-7; clone_size: .
cdr3_nt: TGTGCCAGCACTAAAGAGCAGACACAGGGCTACGAGCAGTACTTC; cdr3_aa: CASTKEQTQGYEQYF; d_call: .; v_call: TRBV2; j_call: TRBJ2-7; clone_size: few
cdr3_nt: TGTGCCAGCAGTGAAACTATTGGGGCCAACGTCCTGACTTTC; cdr3_aa: CASSETIGANVLTF; d_call: .; v_call: TRBV6-1; j_call: TRBJ2-6; clone_size: once
cdr3_nt: TGTGCCAGCAGTCTAGGCTACGAGCAGTACTTC; cdr3_aa: CASSLGYEQYF; d_call: .; v_call: TRBV27; j_call: TRBJ2-7; clone_size: few
cdr3_nt: TGCAGCGTTTTAGGAGAAGGCTACACCTTC; cdr3_aa: CSVLGEGYTF; d_call: .; v_call: TRBV29-1; j_call: TRBJ1-2; clone_size: .
cdr3_nt: TGTGCCAGTAGCGGCGGTTACAATGAGCAGTTCTTC; cdr3_aa: CASSGGYNEQFF; d_call: .; v_call: TRBV19; j_call: TRBJ2-1; clone_size: .
cdr3_nt: TGCGCCAGCAGCCAAGATCAGGCGGGGCGAAGCAATCAGCCCCAGCATTTT; cdr3_aa: CASSQDQAGRSNQPQHF; d_call: .; v_call: TRBV4-1; j_call: TRBJ1-5; clone_size: .
cdr3_nt: TGTGCCAGCAGCTTAACAGGGATCTACGAGCAGTACTTC; cdr3_aa: CASSLTGIYEQYF; d_call: .; v_call: TRBV7-9; j_call: TRBJ2-7; clone_size: once